One and the same sample provided the 13 T cell receptor beta chains below, sequenced in a study of cytomegalovirus exposure and HLA in healthy donors. A multiplex PCR was run with 60 Vbeta primers and 13 Jbeta primers. Generated by immunoSEQ multiplex PCR, the TCRdb table keeps only in-frame clones and is missing some. The repertoire holds 81,000 or so clones, with about 69% as singletons. The specimen was PBMCs. All receptors come from a man in his sixties in good health and CMV-seronegative.

V usage is TRBV18 and J usage is TRBJ1-6, with 12 bases fitting TRBD1. V lost 4 bases to trimming and J lost 10 bases; unmatched junction nucleotides: 8. The CDR3 consists of 16 residues. Germline CDR1 is KGHSH and CDR2 is LQKENI. The CDR3 protein is CASSLGTGGAGSPLHF. The DNA of the CDR3 is TGTGCCAGCTCACTCGGGACAGGGGGCGCGGGGTCACCCCTCCACTTT.

The rearrangement uses TRBV28 and TRBJ2-7; D unresolved. The germline V gene has CDR1 MDHEN and CDR2 SYDVKM. The length of the CDR3 is 16 residues. V gave up 3 bases and J gave up 0 bases, with 15 bases separating them. Here the CDR3 DNA reads TGTGCCAGCAGTTTTGGTACCATTTTGAGCTCCTACGAGCAGTACTTC. This gives the protein CASSFGTILSSYEQYF.

The V call is TRBV27, the J call TRBJ2-1; a possible D gene is TRBD2 (7 bases). Germline CDR1 and CDR2: MNHEY and SMNVEV (reference sequence). V was shortened by 2 bases and J by 8 bases, with 13 bases between the two germline ends. CDR3 size: 14 residues. The CDR3 DNA sequence: TGTGCCAGCAGTTTAGGGGGGGGCCCGGATGAGCAGTTCTTC. Residues: CASSLGGGPDEQFF.

This clone was detected once. CDR3 loop: CASSIMGQNYGYTF. CDR3 sequence (DNA): TGTGCCAGTAGTATTATGGGACAAAACTATGGCTACACCTTC. The rearrangement joins TRBV19 to TRBJ1-2, with D possibly matching TRBD1 (6 bases). There are 14 residues in the CDR3. The germline gives CDR1 LNHDA, CDR2 SQIVND (reference sequence). V was pared by 3 bases and J by 2 bases, with 10 bases between.

This clone was seen once. At one end the junction does not follow the germline gene, possibly because of a read error. The chain carries TRBV7-9 and TRBJ1-1; 8 nucleotides line up with TRBD1. Germline V gene data show CDR1 as SEHNR and CDR2 as FQNEAQ (reference sequence). This CDR3 is built from 13 residues. The CDR3 bases are TGTTCCAGCAGCTTAGCAGGGGGCGGTAAGGCTTTCTTT. It is translated as CSSSLAGGGKAFF. Full variable domain (missing parts from reference TRBV7-9 and TRBJ1-1): DTGVSQNPRHKITKRGQNVTFRCDPISEHNRLYWYRQTLGQGPEFLTYFQNEAQLEKSRLLSDRFSAERPKGSFSTLEIQRTEQGDSAMYLCSSSLAGGGKAFFGQGTRLTVV.

The chain carries TRBV6-5 and TRBJ1-2; a possible D gene is TRBD1 (5 bases). The germline CDR1 and CDR2 sequences are MNHEY and SVGAGI. CDR3 length: 13 residues. V was clipped by 4 bases and J by 4 bases, with 10 bases between them. CDR3 coding DNA: TGTGCCAGCAGTTCCGACAGTATCTATGGCTACACCTTC. This translates into CASSSDSIYGYTF.

The chain recombines TRBV11-3 with TRBJ2-1; TRBD1 agrees at 9 bases. CDR1 is SGHNT, CDR2 YENEEA, per germline. The CDR3 has 15 residues. V lost 5 bases and J lost 1; bases outside the gene matches: 3. CDR3 sequence (DNA): TGTGCCAGCAGCCCGGACAGGGGATCCTACAATGAGCAGTTCTTC. Translated: CASSPDRGSYNEQFF.

In nucleotides, the CDR3 is TGTGCCAGCAGCCCCAGAGGGTTCTATGGCTACACCTTC. This sequence encodes CASSPRGFYGYTF. The chain links TRBV7-6 to TRBJ1-2, with D unresolved. Germline V gene lookup returns CDR1 SGHVS and CDR2 FNYEAQ. The CDR3 is made up of 13 amino acids. Trimming removed 5 bases from V and 4 bases from J, with 11 bases in between.

The chain employs TRBV6-5 and TRBJ1-2; a possible D gene is TRBD1 (6 bases). The germline CDR1 and CDR2 sequences are MNHEY and SVGAGI. V lost 2 bases and J 11 bases, leaving 15 bases between the germline ends. The CDR3 runs 13 residues. CDR3: CASSYGEGGRYTF. The DNA of the CDR3 is TGTGCCAGCAGTTACGGGGAAGGGGGAAGGTACACCTTC.

This clone was detected only once. The V gene is TRBV2, the J gene TRBJ1-3; no clear D gene. The germline gives CDR1 SNHLY, CDR2 FYNNEI. CDR3 length: 15 residues. Trimming took off 6 bases at V and 3 bases at J, with 15 bases between the two ends. CDR3 residues: CASSLGLLGGNTIYF. The CDR3 region has the DNA TGTGCCAGCAGCCTAGGTTTGCTCGGTGGAAACACCATATATTTT. Based on the CDR3 plus reference TRBV2 and TRBJ1-3, the full variable domain is EPEVTQTPSHQVTQMGQEVILRCVPISNHLYFYWYRQILGQKVEFLVSFYNNEISEKSEIFDDQFSVERPDGSNFTLKIRSTKLEDSAMYFCASSLGLLGGNTIYFGEGSWLTVV.

The CDR3 nucleotides are TGTGCCAGCAGCGAGAGGCTAGCGGTATACAATGAGCAGTTCTTC. Translated: CASSERLAVYNEQFF. The chain links TRBV14 to TRBJ2-1, with TRBD2 matching 7 bases. This CDR3 has 15 amino acids. Germline values: CDR1 SGHDN, CDR2 FVKESK. V shed 5 bases and J 4 bases; nucleotides not matched to a gene: 8.

The rearrangement links TRBV7-9 to TRBJ1-3; no clear D. This CDR3 comprises 14 residues. V lost 7 bases to trimming and J lost 8 bases, with 18 bases between them. Germline V lookup: CDR1 SEHNR, CDR2 FQNEAQ (reference sequence). In DNA, the CDR3 is TGTGCCAGCACCAGAGACGGAATCCGGGACACCATATATTTT. Translating it yields CASTRDGIRDTIYF. The whole variable domain, remainder taken from reference TRBV7-9 and TRBJ1-3, is DTGVSQNPRHKITKRGQNVTFRCDPISEHNRLYWYRQTLGQGPEFLTYFQNEAQLEKSRLLSDRFSAERPKGSFSTLEIQRTEQGDSAMYLCASTRDGIRDTIYFGEGSWLTVV.

This chain uses TRBV10-3 with TRBJ1-3; the D gene is possibly TRBD1 (5 bases). Between the trimmed V and J ends, which lost 9 bases and 4 bases, there was a span of 7 bases. Germline-derived CDR1 and CDR2 are ENHRY and SYGVKD. The CDR3 totals 11 residues. CDR3 in amino acids: CAIRQGNTIYF. CDR3 sequence (DNA): TGTGCCATAAGACAGGGAAACACCATATATTTT.